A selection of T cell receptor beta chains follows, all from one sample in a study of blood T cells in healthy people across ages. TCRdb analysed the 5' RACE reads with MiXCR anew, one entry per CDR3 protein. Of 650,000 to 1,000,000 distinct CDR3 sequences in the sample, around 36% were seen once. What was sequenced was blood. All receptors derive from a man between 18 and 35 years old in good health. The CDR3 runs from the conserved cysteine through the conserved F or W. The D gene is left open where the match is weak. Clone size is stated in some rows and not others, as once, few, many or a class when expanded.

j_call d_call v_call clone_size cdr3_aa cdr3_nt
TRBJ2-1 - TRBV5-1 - CASSSSRGHNEQFF TGCGCCAGCAGCTCCTCTAGAGGGCACAATGAGCAGTTCTTC
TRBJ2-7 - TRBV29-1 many CSVEDGSDSYEQYF TGCAGCGTTGAAGATGGGTCCGACAGCTACGAGCAGTACTTC
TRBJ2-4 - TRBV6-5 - CASSYGVGSDEQYF TGTGCCAGCAGTTACGGGGTGGGGTCGGATGAGCAGTACTTC
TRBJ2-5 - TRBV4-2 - CASTPGASETQYF TGTGCCAGCACCCCAGGGGCATCGGAGACCCAGTACTTC
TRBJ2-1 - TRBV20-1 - CSGPLAPSEYNEQFF TGCAGTGGTCCTTTGGCACCCTCCGAATACAATGAGCAGTTCTTC
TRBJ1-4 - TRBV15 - CATSRVPPGGDEKLFF TGTGCCACCAGCAGAGTCCCCCCCGGGGGCGATGAAAAACTGTTTTTT
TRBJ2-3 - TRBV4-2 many CASSQDLGRSTQYF TGTGCCAGCAGCCAAGATCTCGGGCGGAGTACGCAGTATTTT
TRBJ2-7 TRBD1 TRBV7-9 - CASSPTGGIDNEQYF TGTGCCAGCAGCCCAACAGGGGGCATTGACAATGAGCAGTACTTC
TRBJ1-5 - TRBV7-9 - CTSSFDTQPQHF TGTACCAGCAGCTTTGACACCCAGCCCCAGCATTTT
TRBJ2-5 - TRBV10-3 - CAISESESTGYQETQYF TGTGCCATCAGTGAGTCAGAATCAACAGGGTACCAAGAGACCCAGTACTTC
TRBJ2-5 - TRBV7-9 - CASSSSGRETQYF TGTGCCAGCAGCTCCAGTGGACGGGAGACCCAGTACTTC
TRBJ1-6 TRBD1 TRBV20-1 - CSARDAGTGVSPLHF TGCAGTGCTAGAGATGCCGGGACAGGGGTTTCACCCCTCCACTTT
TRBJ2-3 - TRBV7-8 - CASSLSLERATTDTQYF TGTGCCAGCAGCTTATCGTTGGAGCGGGCGACCACAGATACGCAGTATTTT
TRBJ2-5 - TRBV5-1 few CASSPGVEISGETQYF TGCGCCAGCAGCCCCGGGGTAGAGATTTCGGGAGAGACCCAGTACTTC
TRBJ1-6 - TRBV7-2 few CASSFYLQNSPLHF TGTGCCAGCAGCTTCTACCTTCAGAATTCACCCCTCCACTTT
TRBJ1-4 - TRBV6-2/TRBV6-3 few CASSRSTVGYEKLFF TGTGCCAGCAGCCGAAGCACGGTTGGGTACGAAAAACTGTTTTTT
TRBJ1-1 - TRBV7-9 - CASGGANTEAFF TGTGCCAGCGGGGGCGCGAACACTGAAGCTTTCTTT
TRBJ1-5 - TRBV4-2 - CASSQDPGENQPQHF TGTGCCAGCAGCCAAGACCCAGGGGAAAATCAGCCCCAGCATTTT
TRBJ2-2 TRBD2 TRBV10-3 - CAISGRLAGDNTGELFF TGTGCCATCAGTGGAAGACTAGCGGGGGATAACACCGGGGAGCTGTTTTTT
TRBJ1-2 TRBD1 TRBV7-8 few CASSLAAGQGTFGYTF TGTGCCAGCAGCTTAGCGGCTGGACAGGGGACGTTTGGCTACACCTTC
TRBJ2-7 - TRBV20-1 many CSAHGGQVYEQYF TGCAGTGCCCATGGGGGTCAGGTCTACGAGCAGTACTTC
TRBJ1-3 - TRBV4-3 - CASSQGSSSGNTIYF TGCGCCAGCAGCCAAGGGTCATCCTCTGGAAACACCATATATTTT
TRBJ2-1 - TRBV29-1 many CSVENYNEQFF TGCAGCGTTGAGAACTACAATGAGCAGTTCTTC
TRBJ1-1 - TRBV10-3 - CAISEGPGAGTEAFF TGTGCCATCAGTGAGGGCCCAGGGGCGGGGACTGAAGCTTTCTTT
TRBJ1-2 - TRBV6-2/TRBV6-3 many CASSETGSNYGYTF TGTGCCAGCAGTGAAACGGGGTCTAACTATGGCTACACCTTC
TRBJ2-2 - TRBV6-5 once CVGRTVGATGELFF TGTGTCGGGCGGACAGTTGGGGCCACCGGGGAGCTGTTTTTT
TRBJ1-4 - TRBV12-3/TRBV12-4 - CASSGGVATNEKLFF TGTGCCAGCAGTGGGGGGGTGGCAACTAATGAAAAACTGTTTTTT
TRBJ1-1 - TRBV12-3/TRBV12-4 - CASSISLATEAFF TGTGCCAGCAGCATAAGTTTGGCCACTGAAGCTTTCTTT
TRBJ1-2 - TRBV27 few CASSRRDGSDGYTF TGTGCCAGCAGCCGCCGGGACGGGAGCGACGGCTACACCTTC
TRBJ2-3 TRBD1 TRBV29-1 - CSVGTGNEQYF TGCAGCGTAGGGACAGGCAATGAGCAGTATTTT
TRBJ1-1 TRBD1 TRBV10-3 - CAISEFTGAGNTEAFF TGTGCCATCAGTGAGTTTACAGGGGCCGGGAACACTGAAGCTTTCTTT